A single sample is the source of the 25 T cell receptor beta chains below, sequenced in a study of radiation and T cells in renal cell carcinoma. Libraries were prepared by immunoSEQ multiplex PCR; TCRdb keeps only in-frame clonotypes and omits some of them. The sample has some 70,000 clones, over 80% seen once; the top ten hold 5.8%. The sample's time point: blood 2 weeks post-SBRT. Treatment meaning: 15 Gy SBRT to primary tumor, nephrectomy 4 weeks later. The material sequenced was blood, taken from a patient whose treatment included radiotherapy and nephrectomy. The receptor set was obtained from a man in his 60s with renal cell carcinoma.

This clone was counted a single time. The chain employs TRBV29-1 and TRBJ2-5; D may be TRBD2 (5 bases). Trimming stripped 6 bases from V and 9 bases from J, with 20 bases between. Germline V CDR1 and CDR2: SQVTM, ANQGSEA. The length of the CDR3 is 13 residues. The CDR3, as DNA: TGCAGCGTCTCCGTAGAGTATGCAGCGGCCCAGTACTTC. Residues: CSVSVEYAAAQYF. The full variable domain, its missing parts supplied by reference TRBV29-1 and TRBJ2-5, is SAVISQKPSRDICQRGTSLTIQCQVDSQVTMMFWYRQQPGQSLTLIATANQGSEATYESGFVIDKFPISRPNLTFSTLTVSNMSPEDSSIYLCSVSVEYAAAQYFGPGTRLLVL.

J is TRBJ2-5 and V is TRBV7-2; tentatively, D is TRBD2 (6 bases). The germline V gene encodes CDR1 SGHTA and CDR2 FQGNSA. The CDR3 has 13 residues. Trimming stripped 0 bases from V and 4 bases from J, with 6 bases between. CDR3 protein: CASSLAGGETQYF. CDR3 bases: TGTGCCAGCAGCTTAGCGGGAGGAGAGACCCAGTACTTC.

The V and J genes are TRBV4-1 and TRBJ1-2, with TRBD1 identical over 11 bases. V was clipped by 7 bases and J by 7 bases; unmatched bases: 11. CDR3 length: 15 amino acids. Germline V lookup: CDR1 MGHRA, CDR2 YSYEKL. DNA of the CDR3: TGCGCCAGCAATCCGGGACAGGGGGATTTTGGTGGCTACACCTTC. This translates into CASNPGQGDFGGYTF.

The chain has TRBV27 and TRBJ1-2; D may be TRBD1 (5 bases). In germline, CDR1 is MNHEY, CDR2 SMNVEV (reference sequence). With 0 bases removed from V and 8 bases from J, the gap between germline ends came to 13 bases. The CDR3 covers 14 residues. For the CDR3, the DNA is TGTGCCAGCAGTTTATCGGGAGGGGTTGGGGGCTACACCTTC. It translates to CASSLSGGVGGYTF.

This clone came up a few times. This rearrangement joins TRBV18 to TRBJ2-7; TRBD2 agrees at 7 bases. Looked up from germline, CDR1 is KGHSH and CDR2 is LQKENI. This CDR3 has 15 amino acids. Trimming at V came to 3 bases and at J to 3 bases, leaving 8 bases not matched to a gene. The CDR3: CASSPGGALFYEQYF. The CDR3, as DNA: TGTGCCAGCTCACCGGGAGGGGCCCTCTTCTACGAGCAGTACTTC.

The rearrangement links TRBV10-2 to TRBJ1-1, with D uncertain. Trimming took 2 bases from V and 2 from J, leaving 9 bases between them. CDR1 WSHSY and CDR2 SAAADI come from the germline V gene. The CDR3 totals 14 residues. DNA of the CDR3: TGCGCCAGCAGTGAGCCCAGGCCCAACACTGAAGCTTTCTTT. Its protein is CASSEPRPNTEAFF.

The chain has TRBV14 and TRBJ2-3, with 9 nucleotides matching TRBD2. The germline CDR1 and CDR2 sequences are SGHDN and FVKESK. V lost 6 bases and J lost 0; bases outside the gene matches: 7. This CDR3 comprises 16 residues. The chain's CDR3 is CASSPLSGRSTDTQYF. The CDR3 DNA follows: TGTGCCAGCAGTCCACTCAGCGGGAGGAGCACAGATACGCAGTATTTT.

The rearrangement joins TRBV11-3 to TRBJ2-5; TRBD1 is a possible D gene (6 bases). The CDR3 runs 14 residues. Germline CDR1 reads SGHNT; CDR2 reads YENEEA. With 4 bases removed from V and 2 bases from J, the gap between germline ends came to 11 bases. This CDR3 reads CASSSRTDQETQYF. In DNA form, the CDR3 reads TGTGCCAGCAGCTCCCGGACAGATCAAGAGACCCAGTACTTC.

In DNA form, the CDR3 reads TGTGCCAGTAGTATCCCCACAGGGGGCGCCGACCTGAACACTGAAGCTTTCTTT. It encodes CASSIPTGGADLNTEAFF. The V gene is TRBV19, the J gene TRBJ1-1; 9 nucleotides agree with TRBD1. The CDR3 sequence is 18 residues long. Germline CDR1 reads LNHDA; CDR2 reads SQIVND (reference sequence). The V and J ends lost 3 bases and 0 bases, in that order; junction bases with no gene match: 11.

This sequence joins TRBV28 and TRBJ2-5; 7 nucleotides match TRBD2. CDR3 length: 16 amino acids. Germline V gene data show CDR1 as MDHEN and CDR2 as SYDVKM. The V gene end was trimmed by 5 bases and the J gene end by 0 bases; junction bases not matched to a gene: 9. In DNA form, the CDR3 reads TGTGCCAGCAGTCTAGGGCTAGCGGATTACCAAGAGACCCAGTACTTC. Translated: CASSLGLADYQETQYF.

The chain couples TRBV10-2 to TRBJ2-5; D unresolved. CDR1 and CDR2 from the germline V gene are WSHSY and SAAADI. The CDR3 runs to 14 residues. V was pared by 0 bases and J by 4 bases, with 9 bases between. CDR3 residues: CASSESKAGETQYF. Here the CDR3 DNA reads TGCGCCAGCAGTGAGTCGAAAGCTGGAGAGACCCAGTACTTC.

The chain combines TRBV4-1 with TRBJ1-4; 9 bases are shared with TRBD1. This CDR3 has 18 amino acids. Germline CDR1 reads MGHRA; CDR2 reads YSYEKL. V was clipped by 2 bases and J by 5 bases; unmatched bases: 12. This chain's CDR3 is CASSQTGGAVRSNEKLFF. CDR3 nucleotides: TGCGCCAGCAGCCAAACAGGGGGCGCGGTAAGGTCGAATGAAAAACTGTTTTTT.

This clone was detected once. CDR3 sequence reads: CASSLEGTSGSRDTQYF. CDR3 DNA: TGCGCCAGCAGCTTGGAAGGGACTAGCGGGAGCCGGGATACGCAGTATTTT. This rearrangement joins TRBV5-1 to TRBJ2-3; 14 nucleotides line up with TRBD2. Germline V gene lookup returns CDR1 SGHRS and CDR2 YFSETQ. V gave up 0 bases and J gave up 6 bases; unmatched junction bases: 6. The CDR3 consists of 17 residues.

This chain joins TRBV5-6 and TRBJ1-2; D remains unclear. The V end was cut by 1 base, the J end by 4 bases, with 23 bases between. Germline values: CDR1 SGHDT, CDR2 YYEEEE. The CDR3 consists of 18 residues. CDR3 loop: CASSLRVSGGRRIYGYTF. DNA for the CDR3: TGTGCCAGCAGCTTGAGGGTCAGCGGAGGACGCCGGATCTATGGCTACACCTTC.

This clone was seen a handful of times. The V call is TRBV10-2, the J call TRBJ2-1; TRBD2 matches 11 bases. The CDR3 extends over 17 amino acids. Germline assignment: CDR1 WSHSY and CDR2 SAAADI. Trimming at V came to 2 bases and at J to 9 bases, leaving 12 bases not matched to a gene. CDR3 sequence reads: CASSETSGRLVGAEQFF. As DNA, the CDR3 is TGCGCCAGCAGTGAGACTAGCGGGAGATTGGTTGGTGCTGAGCAGTTCTTC.

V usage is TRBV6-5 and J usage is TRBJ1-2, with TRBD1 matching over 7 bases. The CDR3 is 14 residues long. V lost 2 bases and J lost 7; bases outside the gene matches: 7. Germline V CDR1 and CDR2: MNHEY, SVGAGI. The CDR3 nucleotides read TGTGCCAGCAGTTACCTGGTGGGACAGAGTGGCTACACCTTC. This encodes CASSYLVGQSGYTF.

The DNA for the CDR3 is TGTGCCAGCAGTTACTCGGGACAATTCACCGGGGAGCTGTTTTTT. Translated: CASSYSGQFTGELFF. V and J are TRBV6-6 and TRBJ2-2, with D perhaps TRBD1 (6 bases). Germline CDR1 and CDR2: MNHNY and SVGAGI (reference sequence). Trimming shortened V by 0 bases and J by 4 bases, and 9 bases separated the two germline ends. CDR3 length: 15 residues.

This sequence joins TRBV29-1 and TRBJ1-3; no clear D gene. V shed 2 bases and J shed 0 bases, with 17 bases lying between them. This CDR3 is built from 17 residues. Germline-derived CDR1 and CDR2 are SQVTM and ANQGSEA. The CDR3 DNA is TGCAGCGTTGAACTATTCGAGAGAACACCCTCTGGAAACACCATATATTTT. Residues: CSVELFERTPSGNTIYF.

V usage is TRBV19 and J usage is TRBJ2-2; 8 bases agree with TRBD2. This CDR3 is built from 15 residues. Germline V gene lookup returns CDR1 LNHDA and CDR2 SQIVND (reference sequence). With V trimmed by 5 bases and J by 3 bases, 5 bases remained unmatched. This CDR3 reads CASSAGLEYTGELFF. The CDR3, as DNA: TGTGCCAGTAGTGCGGGACTAGAATACACCGGGGAGCTGTTTTTT.

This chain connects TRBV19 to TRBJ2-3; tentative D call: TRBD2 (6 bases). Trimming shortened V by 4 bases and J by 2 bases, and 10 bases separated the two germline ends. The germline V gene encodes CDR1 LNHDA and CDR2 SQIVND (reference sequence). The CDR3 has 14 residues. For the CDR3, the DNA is TGTGCCAGTAGTACCGCGGGGTTCACAGATACGCAGTATTTT. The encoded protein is CASSTAGFTDTQYF. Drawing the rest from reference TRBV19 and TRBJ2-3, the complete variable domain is DGGITQSPKYLFRKEGQNVTLSCEQNLNHDAMYWYRQDPGQGLRLIYYSQIVNDFQKGDIAEGYSVSREKKESFPLTVTSAQKNPTAFYLCASSTAGFTDTQYFGPGTRLTVL.

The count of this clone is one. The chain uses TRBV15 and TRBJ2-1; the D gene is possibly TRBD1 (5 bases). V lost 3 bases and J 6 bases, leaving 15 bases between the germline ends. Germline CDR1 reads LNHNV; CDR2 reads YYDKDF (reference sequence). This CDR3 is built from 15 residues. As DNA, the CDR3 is TGTGCCACCAGCAGGGGGCGCCAGGTTAGCAATGAGCAGTTCTTC. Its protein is CATSRGRQVSNEQFF.

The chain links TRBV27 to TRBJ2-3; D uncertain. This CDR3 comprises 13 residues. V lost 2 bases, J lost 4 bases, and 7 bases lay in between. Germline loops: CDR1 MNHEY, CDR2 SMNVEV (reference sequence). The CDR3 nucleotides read TGTGCCAGCAGTTTAGGCGAGCCAGATACGCAGTATTTT. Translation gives CASSLGEPDTQYF.

The CDR3 bases are TGTGCCAGCAGCTGGGCAGGGGTTAGGTACGAGCAGTACTTC. Translation gives CASSWAGVRYEQYF. J is TRBJ2-7 and V is TRBV11-2, with a possible D match to TRBD1 (6 bases). Germline CDR1 reads SGHAT; CDR2 reads FQNNGV. V lost 4 bases, J lost 4 bases, and 14 bases lay in between. The CDR3 consists of 14 residues.

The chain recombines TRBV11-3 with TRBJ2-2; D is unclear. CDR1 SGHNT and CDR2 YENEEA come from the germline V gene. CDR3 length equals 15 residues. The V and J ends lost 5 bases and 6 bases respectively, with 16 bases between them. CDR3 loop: CASSARAPGSGELFF. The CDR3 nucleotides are TGTGCCAGCAGCGCGCGCGCCCCCGGGTCCGGGGAGCTGTTTTTT.

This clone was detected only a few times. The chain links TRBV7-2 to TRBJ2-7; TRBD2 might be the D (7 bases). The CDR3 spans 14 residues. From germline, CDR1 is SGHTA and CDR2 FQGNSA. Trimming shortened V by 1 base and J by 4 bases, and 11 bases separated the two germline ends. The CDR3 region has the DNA TGTGCCAGCAGCTTAGAAAGGGGGGGTTACGAGCAGTACTTC. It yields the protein CASSLERGGYEQYF.